This T cell receptor (beta chain) was recorded in a study of T cells in Graves' hyperthyroidism and ophthalmopathy. General study points: A 13 V-J signature model discriminated ophthalmopathy versus stable hyperthyroidism. Most thyroid-expanded clonotypes above 0.001 were also found in blood.

The TCR beta CDR3 regions underwent amplification using RNA transcripts as the source. Initially, a first-round RT-PCR of the TCR CDR3 employed the HTBI primer set. TCRdb fed the multiplex PCR reads into MiXCR, producing one record per CDR3 protein. This table has roughly 500,000 distinct CDR3 sequences, approximately 16% appearing once. Turning to this clonotype: Its specificity is unknown.

Germline CDR1 and CDR2: SEHNR and FQNEAQ (reference sequence). The V segment lost 5 bases and the J segment 10 bases; nucleotides outside the gene matches: 12. CDR3 length: 16 amino acids. The chain joins TRBV7-9 to TRBJ2-1, with 12 positions matching TRBD2. Input material: blood. The TCR sequence derives from a woman under 40 with Graves' ophthalmopathy. The CDR3 DNA sequence: TGTGCCAGCAGCCCCGCTCCTAGCGGGAGGGCCAGGGAGCAGTTCTTC. Protein: CASSPAPSGRAREQFF.